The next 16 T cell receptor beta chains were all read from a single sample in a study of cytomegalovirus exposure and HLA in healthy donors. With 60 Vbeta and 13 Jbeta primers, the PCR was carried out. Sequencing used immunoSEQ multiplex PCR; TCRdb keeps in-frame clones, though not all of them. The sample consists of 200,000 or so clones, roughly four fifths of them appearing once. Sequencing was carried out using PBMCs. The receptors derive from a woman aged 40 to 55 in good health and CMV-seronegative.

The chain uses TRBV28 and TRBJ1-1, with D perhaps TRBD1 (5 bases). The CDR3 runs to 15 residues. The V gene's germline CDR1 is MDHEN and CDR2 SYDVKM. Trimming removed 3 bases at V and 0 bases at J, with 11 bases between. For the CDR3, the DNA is TGTGCCAGCAGTTTTCCCCCAGGGATGAACACTGAAGCTTTCTTT. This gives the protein CASSFPPGMNTEAFF.

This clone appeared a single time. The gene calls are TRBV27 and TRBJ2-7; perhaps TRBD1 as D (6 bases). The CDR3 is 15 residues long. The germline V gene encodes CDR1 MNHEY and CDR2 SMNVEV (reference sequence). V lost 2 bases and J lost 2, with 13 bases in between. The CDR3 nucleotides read TGTGCCAGCAGTTTAGGAACAGGGCAGCCCTACGAGCAGTACTTC. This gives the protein CASSLGTGQPYEQYF.

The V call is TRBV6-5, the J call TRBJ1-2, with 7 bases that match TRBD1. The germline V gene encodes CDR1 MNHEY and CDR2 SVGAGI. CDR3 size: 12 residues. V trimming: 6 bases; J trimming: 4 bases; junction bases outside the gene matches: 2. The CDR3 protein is CASRRQGYGYTF. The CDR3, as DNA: TGTGCCAGCAGGAGACAGGGCTATGGCTACACCTTC.

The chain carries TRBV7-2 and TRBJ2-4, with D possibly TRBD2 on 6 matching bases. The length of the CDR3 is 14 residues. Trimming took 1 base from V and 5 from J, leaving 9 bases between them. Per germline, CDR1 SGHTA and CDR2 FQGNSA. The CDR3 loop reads CASSLEVAENIQYF. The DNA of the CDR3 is TGTGCCAGCAGCTTAGAGGTAGCGGAAAACATTCAGTACTTC. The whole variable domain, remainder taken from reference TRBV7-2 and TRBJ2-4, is GAGVSQSPSNKVTEKGKDVELRCDPISGHTALYWYRQSLGQGLEFLIYFQGNSAPDKSGLPSDRFSAERTGGSVSTLTIQRTQQEDSAVYLCASSLEVAENIQYFGAGTRLSVL.

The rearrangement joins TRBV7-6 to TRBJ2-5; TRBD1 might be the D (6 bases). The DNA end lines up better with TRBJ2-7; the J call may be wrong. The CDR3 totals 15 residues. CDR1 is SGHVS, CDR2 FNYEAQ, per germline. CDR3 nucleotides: TGTGCCAGCAGCTTAGCCTCACAGGGCTCCTACGAGCAGTACTTC. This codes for CASSLASQGSYEQYF.

The CDR3: CASSFNIYGTSGRGVNEQFF. The CDR3 DNA sequence: TGTGCCAGCAGTTTTAACATATATGGGACTAGCGGGAGGGGGGTGAATGAGCAGTTCTTC. The V call is TRBV28, the J call TRBJ2-1; 16 bases match TRBD2. The CDR3 spans 20 residues. Germline CDR1 MDHEN, CDR2 SYDVKM. Germline trimming cut 3 bases from V and 7 bases from J; bases unmatched to any gene: 15.

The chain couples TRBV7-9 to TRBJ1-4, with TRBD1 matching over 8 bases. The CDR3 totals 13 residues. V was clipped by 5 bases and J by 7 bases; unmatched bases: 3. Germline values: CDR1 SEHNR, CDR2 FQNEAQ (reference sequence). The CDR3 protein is CASSKGTGEKLFF. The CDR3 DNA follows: TGTGCCAGCAGCAAAGGGACAGGTGAAAAACTGTTTTTT.

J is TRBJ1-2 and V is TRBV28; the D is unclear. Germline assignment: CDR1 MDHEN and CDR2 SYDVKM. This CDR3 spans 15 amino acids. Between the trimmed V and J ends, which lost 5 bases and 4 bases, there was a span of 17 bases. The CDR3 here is CASSILSGAGYGYTF. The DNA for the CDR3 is TGTGCCAGCAGTATCCTCTCGGGCGCGGGCTATGGCTACACCTTC.

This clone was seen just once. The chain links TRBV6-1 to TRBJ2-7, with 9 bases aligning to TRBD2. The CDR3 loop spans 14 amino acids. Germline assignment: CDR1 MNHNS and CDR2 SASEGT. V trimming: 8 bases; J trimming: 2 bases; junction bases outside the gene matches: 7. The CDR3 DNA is TGTGCCAGCCTTAGCGGGAGTGGGACCTACGAGCAGTACTTC. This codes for CASLSGSGTYEQYF.

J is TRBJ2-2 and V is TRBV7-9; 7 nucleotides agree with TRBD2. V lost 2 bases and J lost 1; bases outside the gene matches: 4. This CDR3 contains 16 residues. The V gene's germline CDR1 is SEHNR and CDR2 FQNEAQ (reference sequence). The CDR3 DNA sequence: TGTGCCAGCAGCTTATGGTGGGAGGGGAACACCGGGGAGCTGTTTTTT. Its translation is CASSLWWEGNTGELFF.

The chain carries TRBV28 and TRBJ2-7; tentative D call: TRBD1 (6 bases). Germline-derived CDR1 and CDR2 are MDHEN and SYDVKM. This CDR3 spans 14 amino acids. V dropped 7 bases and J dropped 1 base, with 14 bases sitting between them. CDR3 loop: CASTLPGHSYEQYF. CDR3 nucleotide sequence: TGTGCCAGCACCCTCCCGGGACATTCCTACGAGCAGTACTTC. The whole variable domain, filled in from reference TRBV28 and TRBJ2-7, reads DVKVTQSSRYLVKRTGEKVFLECVQDMDHENMFWYRQDPGLGLRLIYFSYDVKMKEKGDIPEGYSVSREKKERFSLILESASTNQTSMYLCASTLPGHSYEQYFGPGTRLTVT.

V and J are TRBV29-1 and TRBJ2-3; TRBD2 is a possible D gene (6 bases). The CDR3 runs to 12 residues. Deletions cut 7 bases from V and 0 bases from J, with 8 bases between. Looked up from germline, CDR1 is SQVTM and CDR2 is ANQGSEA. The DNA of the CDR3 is TGCAGCGGCAGCGGGAGCACAGATACGCAGTATTTT. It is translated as CSGSGSTDTQYF.

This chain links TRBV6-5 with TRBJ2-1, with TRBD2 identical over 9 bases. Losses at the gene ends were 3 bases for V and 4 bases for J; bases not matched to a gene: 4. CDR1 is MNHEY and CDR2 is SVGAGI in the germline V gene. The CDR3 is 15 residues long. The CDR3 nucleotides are TGTGCCAGCAGTTATGTAGCGGGAGTGTACAATGAGCAGTTCTTC. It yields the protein CASSYVAGVYNEQFF.

The CDR3 DNA sequence: TGTGCCAGCAGCTCGGCGGCGCGGATATCCGGGGAGCTGTTTTTT. Its translation is CASSSAARISGELFF. The J gene is TRBJ2-2, the V gene TRBV6-5, with D unclear. The CDR3 totals 15 residues. Trimming removed 6 bases from V and 6 bases from J, with 17 bases in between. Per germline, CDR1 MNHEY and CDR2 SVGAGI.

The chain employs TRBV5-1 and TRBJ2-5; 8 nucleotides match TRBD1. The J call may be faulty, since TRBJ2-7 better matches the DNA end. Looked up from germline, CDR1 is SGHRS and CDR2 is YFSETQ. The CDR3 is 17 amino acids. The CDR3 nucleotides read TGCGCCAGCAGCTCCCTCCCAGCAGGGGGCGAATGGCGCGAGCAGTACTTC. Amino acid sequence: CASSSLPAGGEWREQYF.

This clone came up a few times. The CDR3 bases are TGTGCCAGCAGCCAAAGAATAGCGGGAGAGACCCAGTACTTC. This translates into CASSQRIAGETQYF. This sequence joins TRBV14 and TRBJ2-5; TRBD2 matches 7 bases. V trimming: 2 bases; J trimming: 4 bases; junction bases outside the gene matches: 4. The CDR3 is 14 amino acids. Germline CDR1 and CDR2: SGHDN and FVKESK.